This T cell receptor beta chain was found in a study of blood T cell repertoires in COVID-19. The CDR3 consists of 13 residues. The germline gives CDR1 SGHNT, CDR2 YENEEA. The V gene lost 6 bases and the J gene lost 2 bases, with 8 bases spanning the gap. Measured with immunoSEQ multiplex PCR; TCRdb has only the in-frame clones, and not every one. The sample shows some 70,000 clones, 90% of them seen only once. The sample comprised peripheral blood. The chain recombines TRBV11-3 with TRBJ1-3; D call uncertain. The source is a man over 45 with acute or convalescent COVID-19. This CDR3 reads CASSRSPGNTIYF. The DNA of the CDR3 is TGTGCCAGCAGTCGGTCCCCTGGAAACACCATATATTTT. Full variable domain (remainder filled in from reference TRBV11-3 and TRBJ1-3): EAGVVQSPRYKIIEKKQPVAFWCNPISGHNTLYWYLQNLGQGPELLIRYENEEAVDDSQLPKDRFSAERLKGVDSTLKIQPAELGDSAVYLCASSRSPGNTIYFGEGSWLTVV.